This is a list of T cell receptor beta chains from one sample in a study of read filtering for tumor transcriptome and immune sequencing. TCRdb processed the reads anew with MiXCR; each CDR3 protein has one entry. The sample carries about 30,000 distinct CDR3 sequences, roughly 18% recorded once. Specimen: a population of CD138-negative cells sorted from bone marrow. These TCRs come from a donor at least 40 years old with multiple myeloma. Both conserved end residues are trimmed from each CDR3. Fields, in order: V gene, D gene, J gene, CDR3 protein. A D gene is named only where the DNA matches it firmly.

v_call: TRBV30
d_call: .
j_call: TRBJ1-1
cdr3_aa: AWSDTEAF

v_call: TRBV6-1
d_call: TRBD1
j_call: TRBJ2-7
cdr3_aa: ASSGQGDEQY

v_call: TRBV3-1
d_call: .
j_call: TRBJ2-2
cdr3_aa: ASSQEKYEGSNTGELF

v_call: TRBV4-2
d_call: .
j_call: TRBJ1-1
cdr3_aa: ASSQPGENTEAF

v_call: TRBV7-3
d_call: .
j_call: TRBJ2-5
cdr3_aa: ASSAAGAETQY

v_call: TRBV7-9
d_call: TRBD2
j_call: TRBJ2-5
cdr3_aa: ASSARLAGEDETQY

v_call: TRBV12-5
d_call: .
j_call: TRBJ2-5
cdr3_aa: ASAGIQETQY

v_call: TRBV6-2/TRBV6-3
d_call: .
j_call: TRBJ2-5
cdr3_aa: ASNNPPRTLQETQY

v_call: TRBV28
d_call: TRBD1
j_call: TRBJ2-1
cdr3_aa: ASSRGDSYNEQF

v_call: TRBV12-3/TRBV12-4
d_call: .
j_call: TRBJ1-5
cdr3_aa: ASSSSWVNQPQH

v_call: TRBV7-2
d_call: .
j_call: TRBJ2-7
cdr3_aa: ASSFGGGLYEQY

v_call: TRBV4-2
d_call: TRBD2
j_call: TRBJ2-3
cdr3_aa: ASSQITSGRYTDTQY

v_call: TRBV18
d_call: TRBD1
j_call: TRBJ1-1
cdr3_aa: ASSQTGGSEAF

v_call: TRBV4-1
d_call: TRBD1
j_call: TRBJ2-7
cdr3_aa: ASNQGPGTAYEQC

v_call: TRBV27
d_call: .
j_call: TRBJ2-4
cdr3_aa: ASSHRGGLTKNIQY

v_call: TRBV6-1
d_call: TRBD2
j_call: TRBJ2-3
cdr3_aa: ASRSRRLAATDPQY

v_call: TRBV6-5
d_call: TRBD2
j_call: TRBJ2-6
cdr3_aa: ASSYGGAGANVLT

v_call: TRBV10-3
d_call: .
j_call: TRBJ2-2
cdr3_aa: AISLSGNTGELF

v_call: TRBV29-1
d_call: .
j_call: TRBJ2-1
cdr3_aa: SVVGNRAETGEQF

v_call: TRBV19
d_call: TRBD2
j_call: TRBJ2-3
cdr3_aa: ASSIRLAGLKGTQY

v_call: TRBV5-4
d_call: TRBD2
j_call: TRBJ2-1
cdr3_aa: ASSLAGGVYNEQF

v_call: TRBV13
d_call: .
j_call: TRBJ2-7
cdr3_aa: ASSSPAGFLYEQY

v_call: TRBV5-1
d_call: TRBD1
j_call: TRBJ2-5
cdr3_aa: ASSWGQGLGETQY

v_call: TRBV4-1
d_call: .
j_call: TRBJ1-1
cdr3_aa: ASSPPGSHITVNTEAF

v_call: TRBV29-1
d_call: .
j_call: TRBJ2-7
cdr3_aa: SFVPGMREQY

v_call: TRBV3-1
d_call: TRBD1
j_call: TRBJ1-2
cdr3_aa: ASSQGQGTIYGYT

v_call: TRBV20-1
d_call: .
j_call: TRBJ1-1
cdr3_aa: SAKQGPANTEAF

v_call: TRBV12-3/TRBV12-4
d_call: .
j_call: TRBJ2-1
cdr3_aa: ASRDKQLNEQF

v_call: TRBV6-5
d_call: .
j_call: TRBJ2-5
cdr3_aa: ASTYLVTQETQY

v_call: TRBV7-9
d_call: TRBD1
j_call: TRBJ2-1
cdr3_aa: ASGLPGQGNNEQF

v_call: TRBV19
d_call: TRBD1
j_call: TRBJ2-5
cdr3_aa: ASRAGTGEEETQY

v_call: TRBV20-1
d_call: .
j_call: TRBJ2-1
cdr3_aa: SARQGGGLSEQF

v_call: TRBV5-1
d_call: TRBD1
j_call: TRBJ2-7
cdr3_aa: ASGLKTPGQGAYEQY

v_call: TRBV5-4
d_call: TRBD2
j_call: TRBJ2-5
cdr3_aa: AARGGTSQETQY

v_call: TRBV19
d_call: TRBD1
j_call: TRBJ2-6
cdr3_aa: ASSGPTGGGSGANVLT

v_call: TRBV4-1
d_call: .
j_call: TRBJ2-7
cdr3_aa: ASSQVLGRMEQY

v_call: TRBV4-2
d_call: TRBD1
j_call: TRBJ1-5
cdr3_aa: ASSLSERTGGNQPQH

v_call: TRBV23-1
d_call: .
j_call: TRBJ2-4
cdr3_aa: ASSQSPSWAGYLDIQY

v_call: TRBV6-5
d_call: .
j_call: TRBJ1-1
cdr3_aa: ASSYSFGIGEAF